This TCR beta chain is from a study of blood T cell repertoires in COVID-19. Across the whole study: Samples came from the United States, Italy and Spain, spanning acute and convalescent COVID-19. From T cells, B-cell-depleted T cells, or PBMCs came the material, which was cDNA or gDNA.

Germline CDR1 is MNHNY and CDR2 is SVGAGI (reference sequence). This CDR3 comprises 20 residues. With V trimmed by 5 bases and J by 0 bases, 15 bases remained unmatched. Original analysis: Reference gene primers were amplified, and this amplification served to estimate nucleated cell counts. The repertoire was sequenced with immunoSEQ multiplex PCR; TCRdb's copy has only in-frame clones and lacks some. D and trimming come from the DNA, and the V and J calls and clone size come from that table. The sample lists about 200,000 clones; 88% were seen once. The J gene is TRBJ2-6, the V gene TRBV6-6, with 8 bases that match TRBD1. Sequenced: peripheral blood. The receptor comes from a human donor in a cohort sampled during active COVID-19. This CDR3 is CASSPSYRRQGHSGANVLTF. CDR3 bases: TGTGCCAGCAGTCCCTCGTACAGAAGACAGGGGCACTCTGGGGCCAACGTCCTGACTTTC.